The 11 T cell receptor beta chains below were found in one sample sequenced in a study of cytomegalovirus exposure and HLA in healthy donors. TCRdb keeps only in-frame clones here, not all; method: immunoSEQ multiplex PCR. Of 150,000 or so clones listed, approximately 86% are singletons. Specimen: PBMCs. The receptors derive from a man aged 18 to 35 in good health and CMV-seropositive.

The chain has TRBV4-1 and TRBJ1-6, with D unclear. Per germline, CDR1 MGHRA and CDR2 YSYEKL. V was shortened by 3 bases and J by 9 bases, with 18 bases between the two germline ends. The CDR3 contains 16 residues. The CDR3 spells CASSQLPPPVFSPLHF. CDR3 bases: TGCGCCAGCAGCCAGTTACCCCCCCCAGTTTTTTCACCCCTCCACTTT.

The chain employs TRBV7-9 and TRBJ1-2; 7 bases fit TRBD1. Germline V gene lookup returns CDR1 SEHNR and CDR2 FQNEAQ (reference sequence). The V and J ends lost 5 bases and 8 bases, in that order; junction bases with no gene match: 11. The CDR3 covers 14 residues. The CDR3 sequence: CASSPDTGVGGYTF. The CDR3 nucleotides are TGTGCCAGCAGCCCGGACACAGGGGTTGGCGGCTACACCTTC.

This clone was seen a few times. The CDR3 nucleotides read TGTGCCAGCAGTGAGGAGTTCACTACCCTCAATCAGCCCCAGCATTTT. It specifies CASSEEFTTLNQPQHF. The gene calls are TRBV6-1 and TRBJ1-5; no clear D gene. Germline-derived CDR1 and CDR2 are MNHNS and SASEGT. The CDR3 length is 16 residues. V dropped 3 bases and J dropped 3 bases, with 15 bases sitting between them.

The V gene is TRBV7-8, the J gene TRBJ2-3; the D gene is possibly TRBD1 (6 bases). With 3 bases removed from V and 1 base from J, the gap between germline ends came to 20 bases. Germline CDR1 SGHVS, CDR2 FQNEAQ. The CDR3 runs 18 residues. CDR3 nucleotide sequence: TGTGCCAGCAGCTTCTTGTTAGTACGGGACACTGGCACAGATACGCAGTATTTT. As protein: CASSFLLVRDTGTDTQYF.

A single count supports this clone. This chain links TRBV6-1 with TRBJ1-6; unclear D gene. Looked up from germline, CDR1 is MNHNS and CDR2 is SASEGT. With 6 bases removed from V and 6 bases from J, the gap between germline ends came to 6 bases. The CDR3 runs to 12 residues. The CDR3 loop reads CASSRSNSPLHF. In nucleotides, the CDR3 is TGTGCCAGCAGCCGTTCTAATTCACCCCTCCACTTT.

The gene calls are TRBV7-6 and TRBJ2-7, with TRBD1 matching 7 bases. The J segment lost 6 bases and the V segment lost 4 bases, leaving 9 bases of the junction unmatched. This CDR3 has 14 amino acids. CDR1 is SGHVS, CDR2 FNYEAQ, per germline. The CDR3 DNA sequence: TGTGCCAGCAGCTCCGGGCAACAGGGGCTCGAGCAGTACTTC. Protein sequence: CASSSGQQGLEQYF.

Note on this clone: Other DNA variants within this sample encode the same CDR3. This chain uses TRBV18 with TRBJ1-5; TRBD1 is a possible D gene (5 bases). The ends were cut back, 3 bases at V and 4 bases at J, with 10 bases in the middle. The CDR3 contains 14 residues. Germline V gives CDR1 KGHSH, CDR2 LQKENI. CDR3 sequence reads: CASSPQGGNQPQHF. CDR3 sequence (DNA): TGTGCCAGCTCACCCCAGGGAGGGAATCAGCCCCAGCATTTT.

The sample holds a few counts of this clone. The chain has TRBV6-1 and TRBJ2-7; weak D call: TRBD1 (5 bases). The CDR3 covers 14 residues. CDR1 is MNHNS and CDR2 is SASEGT in the germline V gene. Trimming left V 2 bases short and J 0 bases short, with 8 bases between. CDR3 sequence: CASSEQGLSYEQYF. The CDR3 DNA follows: TGTGCCAGCAGTGAACAGGGCCTCTCCTACGAGCAGTACTTC.

The chain combines TRBV5-8 with TRBJ1-4; 8 nucleotides line up with TRBD1. Germline lookup yields CDR1 SGHTS and CDR2 YDEGEE. The CDR3 contains 16 residues. The trim removed 4 bases at V and 0 bases at J, leaving 5 bases unmatched. The DNA for the CDR3 is TGTGCCAGCAGCCGGGGACAGGTATCAACTAATGAAAAACTGTTTTTT. This translates into CASSRGQVSTNEKLFF.

The chain combines TRBV6-5 with TRBJ2-3; 8 nucleotides agree with TRBD1. The germline V gene encodes CDR1 MNHEY and CDR2 SVGAGI. This CDR3 spans 15 amino acids. Unmatched junction bases numbered 10, after V lost 5 bases and J lost 6 bases. DNA for the CDR3: TGTGCCAGCAGTAACGACAGGGGAGGACGGGATACGCAGTATTTT. Translation gives CASSNDRGGRDTQYF.

The chain carries TRBV19 and TRBJ2-7, with D perhaps matching TRBD2 (6 bases). Germline loops: CDR1 LNHDA, CDR2 SQIVND (reference sequence). The V gene lost 5 bases and the J gene lost 3 bases, with 14 bases spanning the gap. The CDR3 has 14 amino acids. The CDR3 region is CASSRLGRLYEQYF. CDR3 DNA sequence: TGTGCCAGTAGTCGGCTCGGGAGACTCTACGAGCAGTACTTC.